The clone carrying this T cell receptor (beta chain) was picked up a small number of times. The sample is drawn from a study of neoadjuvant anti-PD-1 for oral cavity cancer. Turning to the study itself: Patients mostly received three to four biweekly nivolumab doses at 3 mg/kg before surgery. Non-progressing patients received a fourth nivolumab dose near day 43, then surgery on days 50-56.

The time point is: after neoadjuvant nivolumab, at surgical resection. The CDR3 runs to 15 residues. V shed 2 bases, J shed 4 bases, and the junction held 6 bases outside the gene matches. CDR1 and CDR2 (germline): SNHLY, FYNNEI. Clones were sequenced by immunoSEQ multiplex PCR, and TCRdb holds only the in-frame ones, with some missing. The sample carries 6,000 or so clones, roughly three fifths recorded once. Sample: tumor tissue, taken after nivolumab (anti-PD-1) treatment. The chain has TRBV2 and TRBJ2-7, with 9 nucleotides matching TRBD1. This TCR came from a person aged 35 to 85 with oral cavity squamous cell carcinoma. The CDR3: CASSERGTGIYEQYF. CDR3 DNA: TGTGCCAGCAGTGAAAGAGGGACAGGGATTTACGAGCAGTACTTC.